This T cell receptor (beta chain) derives from a study of HIV-infected patients and healthy controls. This clonotype ranks as medium-sized (0.01 to 0.1%). Alpha and beta constant-region primers primed reverse transcription of 400 to 650 ng RNA. Each of the alpha and beta chains got its own library through chain-specific third strand synthesis with indices. A 5' RACE adapter with a random hexamer and the SP2 primer site was joined to cDNA. TCRdb ran MiXCR on the 5' RACE reads and lists one entry per CDR3 protein. The sample consists of under 4,000 distinct CDR3 sequences, roughly 20% of them appearing once. All unsorted peripheral T cells were captured because whole blood was used without fractionation. Per germline, CDR1 LNHDA and CDR2 SQIVND (reference sequence). There are 15 residues in the CDR3. V shed 0 bases and J shed 3 bases, with 9 bases lying between them.

The rearrangement links TRBV19 to TRBJ2-1, with D tentatively TRBD2 (5 bases). The sample here was blood, taken before antiretroviral therapy. This sequence was found in an adult with HIV infection. In DNA form, the CDR3 reads TGTGCCAGTAGTATAGACGGAGGCCGCTACAATGAGCAGTTCTTC. This encodes CASSIDGGRYNEQFF.